This T cell receptor beta chain was identified in a study of T cells in Graves' hyperthyroidism and ophthalmopathy. Study information: Peripheral blood was taken when the disease was first diagnosed, before any treatment began.

Trimming took 2 bases from V and 9 from J; bases not matched to a gene: 16. This CDR3 region has 19 residues. Per the germline V gene, CDR1 is SGHVS and CDR2 is FQNEAQ. A remark on this clonotype: Its cognate antigen is unknown.

General study points: In blood, most of the thyroid clonotypes expanded above 0.001 were also present.

There were TCR beta CDR3 regions amplified from RNA transcripts. The study used the HTBI primer set for a first-round RT-PCR of the TCR CDR3. TCRdb re-analysed the multiplex PCR reads in MiXCR, keeping a single row per CDR3 protein. The sample includes fewer than 110,000 distinct CDR3 sequences, about a sixth of them seen just once. V usage is TRBV7-8 and J usage is TRBJ2-1; the match to TRBD2 covers 13 bases. Sequencing used blood. This TCR was recovered from a woman between 45 and 60 years old with Graves' hyperthyroidism. The CDR3 region has the DNA TGTGCCAGCAGCTTACGTTGGACTAGCGGGAGCTCAAACCCTCGTGAGCAGTTCTTC. Translation gives CASSLRWTSGSSNPREQFF. The full variable domain, completed using reference TRBV7-8 and TRBJ2-1, is GAGVSQSPRYKVAKRGQDVALRCDPISGHVSLFWYQQALGQGPEFLTYFQNEAQLDKSGLPSDRFFAERPEGSVSTLKIQRTQQEDSAVYLCASSLRWTSGSSNPREQFFGPGTRLTVL.